Below, 20 T cell receptor beta chains from the same sample are listed, as sequenced in a study of technical replicates of blood from a few donors. Produced via immunoSEQ multiplex PCR; TCRdb's table is partial and in-frame only. The data show 60,000 to 85,000 clones, around 95% seen once. Material: T cells isolated from PBMCs. The receptors derive from a human donor in good health.

This clone was seen a single time. The V call is TRBV4-2, the J call TRBJ2-5, with 9 bases identical to TRBD2. The CDR3 length is 16 residues. The ends lost 3 bases at V and 4 bases at J; junction bases unmatched: 9. Per the germline V gene, CDR1 is LGHNA and CDR2 is YNFKEQ. CDR3 DNA: TGTGCCAGCAGCCAGCTCGGAGGGACTAGCCGAGAGACCCAGTACTTC. Its protein is CASSQLGGTSRETQYF.

This chain joins TRBV27 and TRBJ2-3; D gene unclear. The CDR3 covers 14 residues. Trimming left V 5 bases short and J 0 bases short, with 9 bases between. CDR1 is MNHEY and CDR2 is SMNVEV in the germline V gene (reference sequence). CDR3 bases: TGTGCCAGCAGTATTGTTGTAAGCACAGATACGCAGTATTTT. Its translation: CASSIVVSTDTQYF.

The chain is built from TRBV4-2 and TRBJ2-4; weak D call: TRBD1 (5 bases). The CDR3 runs to 14 residues. The V gene's germline CDR1 is LGHNA and CDR2 YNFKEQ. V shed 6 bases and J shed 0 bases, with 9 bases lying between them. CDR3 amino acids: CASREDRAKNIQYF. The DNA for the CDR3 is TGTGCCAGCAGGGAAGACAGAGCCAAAAACATTCAGTACTTC.

CDR3 loop: CAWGHDSYEQYF. CDR3 nucleotide sequence: TGTGCCTGGGGGCACGACTCCTACGAGCAGTACTTC. J is TRBJ2-7 and V is TRBV30; D ambiguous. This CDR3 comprises 12 residues. Germline CDR1 and CDR2: GTSNPN and SVGIG (reference sequence). The V end lost 5 bases, the J end lost 0 bases, and 8 bases lay between the germline ends.

The V gene is TRBV9, the J gene TRBJ2-2, with D perhaps TRBD1 (5 bases). The CDR3 is 16 residues long. The germline gives CDR1 SGDLS, CDR2 YYNGEE. V shed 4 bases and J shed 4 bases, with 17 bases lying between them. CDR3: CASSPSLRGSTGELFF. CDR3 nucleotide sequence: TGTGCCAGCAGCCCCTCTTTAAGGGGAAGCACCGGGGAGCTGTTTTTT.

This chain joins TRBV4-1 and TRBJ2-7; D may be TRBD1 (6 bases). V was shortened by 1 base and J by 0 bases, with 10 bases between the two germline ends. Germline CDR1 MGHRA, CDR2 YSYEKL. There are 15 residues in the CDR3. The CDR3 DNA is TGCGCCAGCAGCCAAGTGGACAGCCTCTCCTACGAGCAGTACTTC. Residues: CASSQVDSLSYEQYF.

The chain joins TRBV11-2 to TRBJ2-1; 11 nucleotides line up with TRBD2. Germline lookup yields CDR1 SGHAT and CDR2 FQNNGV. The CDR3 is 15 amino acids. V lost 9 bases and J lost 2; bases outside the gene matches: 6. CDR3 sequence (DNA): TGTGCCAGTCGGTTAGCGGGAGGGGCCTACAATGAGCAGTTCTTC. Its protein is CASRLAGGAYNEQFF.

The chain couples TRBV12-5 to TRBJ2-7; D perhaps matches TRBD1 (5 bases). The CDR3 has 15 amino acids. CDR1 LGHNT and CDR2 FRNRAP come from the germline V gene. The V end was cut by 5 bases, the J end by 3 bases, with 17 bases between. CDR3 in amino acids: CASGPGIGARYEQYF. The CDR3 DNA is TGTGCTAGTGGTCCTGGTATTGGGGCGCGCTACGAGCAGTACTTC.

The J gene is TRBJ2-7, the V gene TRBV2; 9 nucleotides match TRBD1. Germline CDR1 SNHLY, CDR2 FYNNEI. Trimming took 7 bases from V and 4 from J; bases not matched to a gene: 8. CDR3 length equals 14 residues. The CDR3 region is CASKEGQGRYEQYF. The CDR3 DNA follows: TGTGCCAGCAAAGAAGGACAGGGGAGGTACGAGCAGTACTTC.

The chain is built from TRBV6-5 and TRBJ2-3, with TRBD2 identical over 8 bases. Germline CDR1 reads MNHEY; CDR2 reads SVGAGI. V dropped 0 bases and J dropped 3; count of bases not matched to a gene: 2. There are 15 residues in the CDR3. This CDR3 reads CASSYSLAETDTQYF. The CDR3 DNA is TGTGCCAGCAGTTACTCACTAGCGGAAACAGATACGCAGTATTTT.

This chain joins TRBV30 and TRBJ1-1, with 7 nucleotides matching TRBD1. Germline V gene sequence: CDR1 GTSNPN, CDR2 SVGIG (reference sequence). With V trimmed by 3 bases and J by 5 bases, 6 bases remained unmatched. The CDR3 extends over 13 amino acids. DNA of the CDR3: TGTGCCTGGAGAAGGGGGCAAAGTACTGAAGCTTTCTTT. Translation: CAWRRGQSTEAFF. Full variable domain (remainder filled in from reference TRBV30 and TRBJ1-1): SQTIHQWPATLVQPVGSPLSLECTVEGTSNPNLYWYRQAAGRGLQLLFYSVGIGQISSEVPQNLSASRPQDRQFILSSKKLLLSDSGFYLCAWRRGQSTEAFFGQGTRLTVV.

The rearrangement links TRBV5-6 to TRBJ1-1; TRBD1 might be the D (5 bases). CDR1 and CDR2 from the germline V gene are SGHDT and YYEEEE. Between the trimmed V and J ends, which lost 2 bases and 4 bases, there was a span of 9 bases. CDR3 length equals 13 residues. For the CDR3, the DNA is TGTGCCAGCAGCTTCACAGGAACCACTGAAGCTTTCTTT. It translates to CASSFTGTTEAFF.

The rearrangement links TRBV28 to TRBJ2-7; 7 nucleotides line up with TRBD1. This CDR3 is built from 12 residues. CDR1 is MDHEN, CDR2 SYDVKM, per germline. V lost 6 bases to trimming and J lost 6 bases; unmatched junction nucleotides: 5. The CDR3 spells CASRPGGSEQYF. CDR3 sequence (DNA): TGTGCCAGCAGACCAGGGGGATCCGAGCAGTACTTC.

The chain is built from TRBV5-6 and TRBJ1-2; D gene unclear. Trimming removed 0 bases at V and 5 bases at J, with 14 bases between. Germline V gene lookup returns CDR1 SGHDT and CDR2 YYEEEE. The CDR3 spans 15 residues. This CDR3 is CASSLELYGEYGYTF. The DNA of the CDR3 is TGTGCCAGCAGCTTGGAACTTTACGGGGAATATGGCTACACCTTC.

This rearrangement joins TRBV6-5 to TRBJ1-5; the D is unclear. V lost 5 bases, J lost 8 bases, and 10 bases lay in between. Germline CDR1 is MNHEY and CDR2 is SVGAGI. This CDR3 comprises 12 residues. This chain's CDR3 is CASSSSGEPQHF. CDR3 DNA sequence: TGTGCCAGCAGTAGCTCGGGAGAGCCCCAGCATTTT.

The count of this clone is one. V and J are TRBV6-5 and TRBJ1-2; a weak D match, TRBD1 (6 bases). The germline V and J ends were trimmed by 0 bases and 5 bases, with 16 bases remaining between them. CDR1 and CDR2 from the germline V gene are MNHEY and SVGAGI. CDR3 size: 16 residues. CDR3 DNA sequence: TGTGCCAGCAGTTACTCGCATCCCAACAGGGATTATGGCTACACCTTC. Translated, it gives CASSYSHPNRDYGYTF.

The rearrangement uses TRBV27 and TRBJ1-5; D gene ambiguous. The CDR3 consists of 15 residues. Germline CDR1 MNHEY, CDR2 SMNVEV (reference sequence). V lost 0 bases to trimming and J lost 0 bases, with 6 bases between them. The CDR3 nucleotides read TGTGCCAGCAGTTTATCCGGGTATAGCAATCAGCCCCAGCATTTT. Translating it yields CASSLSGYSNQPQHF.

V and J are TRBV28 and TRBJ1-3; D is uncertain. The CDR3 has 14 residues. The germline gives CDR1 MDHEN, CDR2 SYDVKM. V lost 5 bases, J lost 0 bases, and 8 bases lay in between. The CDR3 is CASSPISSGNTIYF. In DNA, the CDR3 is TGTGCCAGCAGTCCTATAAGCTCTGGAAACACCATATATTTT.

The chain joins TRBV7-9 to TRBJ1-4; 7 bases agree with TRBD1. This CDR3 is built from 17 residues. The germline CDR1 and CDR2 sequences are SEHNR and FQNEAQ (reference sequence). With 5 bases clipped from V and 3 bases from J, the junction kept 12 bases outside the gene matches. The CDR3 DNA follows: TGTGCCAGCAGCCTAAGTTGGCAGGGGGGTTCTAATGAAAAACTGTTTTTT. Residues: CASSLSWQGGSNEKLFF.

The rearrangement joins TRBV25-1 to TRBJ2-5; TRBD2 might be the D (5 bases). Trimming stripped 2 bases from V and 5 bases from J, with 15 bases between. The CDR3 totals 15 residues. Looked up from germline, CDR1 is MGHDK and CDR2 is SYGVNS. The CDR3 coding sequence is TGTGCCAGCAGTGAAATGGTTAGCGTGGACGAGACCCAGTACTTC. It specifies CASSEMVSVDETQYF. Filled out from reference TRBV25-1 and TRBJ2-5, the complete variable domain reads EADIYQTPRYLVIGTGKKITLECSQTMGHDKMYWYQQDPGMELHLIHYSYGVNSTEKGDLSSESTVSRIRTEHFPLTLESARPSHTSQYLCASSEMVSVDETQYFGPGTRLLVL.